This T cell receptor beta chain appears in the sequencing data of a study of CXCR3-negative and CXCR3-positive naive CD8 T cells. Whole-study results and caveats: Diversity proved comparably high across both naive subsets and much lower in memory CD8+ cells. The TRBV-TRBJ usage of naive CXCR3-negative and CXCR3-positive cells was similar, but that of memory cells differed.

Researchers reported sorting every CD8+ T cell subset in triplicate, 330,000 or so cells per sort. The CDR3 length is 13 residues. Per the germline V gene, CDR1 is DFQATT and CDR2 is SNEGSKA (reference sequence). Concerning this clonotype itself: Its specificity is not known.

Preparation of TRB cDNA libraries relied on 5' RACE carrying UMI labels. TCRdb reprocessed the 5' RACE reads; each CDR3 protein has one entry and no DNA is given. This sample's table has around 41,000 distinct CDR3 sequences. The sequence came from a human donor in good health. Some clones in this sample may be carry-over from other donors' samples. The V gene is TRBV20-1, the J gene TRBJ1-1; lacking DNA, the TRBD1 call made by TCRdb goes unchecked. The source material was memory CD8+ T cells from blood. CDR3 in amino acids: CSAETGSITEAFF.